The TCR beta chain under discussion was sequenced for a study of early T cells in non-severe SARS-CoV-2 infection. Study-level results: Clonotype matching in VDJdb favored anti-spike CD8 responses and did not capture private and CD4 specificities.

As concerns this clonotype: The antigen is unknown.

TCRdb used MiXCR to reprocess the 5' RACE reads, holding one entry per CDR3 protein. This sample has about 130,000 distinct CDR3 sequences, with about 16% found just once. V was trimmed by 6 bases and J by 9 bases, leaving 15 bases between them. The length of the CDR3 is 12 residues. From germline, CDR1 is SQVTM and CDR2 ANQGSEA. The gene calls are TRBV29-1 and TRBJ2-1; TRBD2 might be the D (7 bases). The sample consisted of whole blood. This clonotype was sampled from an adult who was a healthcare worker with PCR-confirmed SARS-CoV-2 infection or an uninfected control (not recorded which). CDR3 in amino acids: CSVDRGGGEQFF. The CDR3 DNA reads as TGCAGCGTAGACCGGGGAGGGGGTGAGCAGTTCTTC.